Below, 13 T cell receptor beta chains from the same sample are listed, as sequenced in a study of human T cells and chemical hapten exposure. Noted time point: healthy volunteer bleed at 6 weeks. Unfractionated whole blood yielded total RNA. TCRdb ran MiXCR on the RACE reads and lists one entry per CDR3 protein. This sample yields 65,000 or so distinct CDR3 sequences, of which under 7.5% are seen a single time; 3% to 4% belongs to the top ten. What was sequenced was whole blood. These receptors were obtained from a female donor in good health. Some clones in this sample may be carry-over from other donors' samples.

This clonotype has at least ten counts. The chain uses TRBV29-1 and TRBJ1-1, with a weak D call TRBD1 (5 bases). CDR3 length equals 13 residues. Per germline, CDR1 SQVTM and CDR2 ANQGSEA. V was cut by 1 base and J by 3 bases, with 9 bases left in between. The CDR3: CSVEAGIDTEAFF. The CDR3 nucleotides read TGCAGCGTTGAAGCAGGGATCGACACTGAAGCTTTCTTT. The full variable domain, completed using reference TRBV29-1 and TRBJ1-1, is SAVISQKPSRDICQRGTSLTIQCQVDSQVTMMFWYRQQPGQSLTLIATANQGSEATYESGFVIDKFPISRPNLTFSTLTVSNMSPEDSSIYLCSVEAGIDTEAFFGQGTRLTVV.

This clonotype was picked up many times. This sequence joins TRBV29-1 and TRBJ2-6, with D uncertain. The CDR3 totals 14 residues. Germline assignment: CDR1 SQVTM and CDR2 ANQGSEA. V dropped 4 bases and J dropped 0 bases, with 7 bases sitting between them. This chain's CDR3 is CSVVLSSGANVLTF. Written as DNA, the CDR3 is TGCAGCGTTGTACTTAGCTCTGGGGCCAACGTCCTGACTTTC.

The chain joins TRBV2 to TRBJ2-5; D not certain. CDR3 length: 14 residues. Germline V CDR1 and CDR2: SNHLY, FYNNEI. Deletions cut 7 bases from V and 0 bases from J, with 12 bases between. The CDR3 here is CASKGGKYQETQYF. CDR3 bases: TGTGCCAGCAAAGGCGGAAAGTACCAAGAGACCCAGTACTTC.

This clonotype was recorded many times. The rearrangement uses TRBV20-1 and TRBJ1-1; TRBD1 matches at 7 bases. This CDR3 comprises 14 residues. The junction had 8 bases not matched to a gene; V was cut back by 6 bases and J by 1 base. From germline, CDR1 is DFQATT and CDR2 SNEGSKA (reference sequence). CDR3 loop: CSAPPRGWNTEAFF. The DNA for the CDR3 is TGCAGTGCCCCCCCCAGGGGGTGGAACACTGAAGCTTTCTTT.

This chain joins TRBV19 and TRBJ1-6; tentative D call: TRBD1 (5 bases). The CDR3 is made up of 14 amino acids. CDR1 LNHDA and CDR2 SQIVND come from the germline V gene (reference sequence). V lost 3 bases and J lost 8, with 11 bases in between. CDR3 in DNA: TGTGCCAGTAGTATCAGGGAGATTGATTCACCCCTCCACTTT. It translates to CASSIREIDSPLHF.

This clonotype has just a few counts. The chain recombines TRBV16 with TRBJ2-5, with unresolved D. There are 13 residues in the CDR3. Per germline, CDR1 KGHSY and CDR2 FQNENV. V was trimmed by 7 bases and J by 3 bases, leaving 12 bases between them. CDR3 bases: TGTGCCAGCAACTCCGGGCCGGAAGAGACCCAGTACTTC. Translated: CASNSGPEETQYF.

This clonotype was observed a handful of times. The V gene is TRBV27, the J gene TRBJ2-4, with unresolved D. Germline V gives CDR1 MNHEY, CDR2 SMNVEV (reference sequence). This CDR3 spans 13 amino acids. Trimming cost V 5 bases and J 8 bases, with 13 bases left between them. The CDR3 spells CASSPPEGHIQYF. The CDR3 nucleotides are TGTGCCAGCAGTCCCCCCGAAGGGCACATTCAGTACTTC.

The genes are TRBV27 and TRBJ2-5; no definite D call. The CDR3 contains 12 residues. V gave up 6 bases and J gave up 1 base, with 6 bases separating them. Per the germline V gene, CDR1 is MNHEY and CDR2 is SMNVEV (reference sequence). The DNA of the CDR3 is TGTGCCAGCAGCTTGCTCCAAGAGACCCAGTACTTC. It is translated as CASSLLQETQYF.

This clonotype was found many times. The rearrangement links TRBV29-1 to TRBJ1-1; 8 bases match TRBD1. Germline CDR1 SQVTM, CDR2 ANQGSEA. Unmatched junction bases numbered 7, after V lost 4 bases and J lost 0 bases. The CDR3 is 15 residues long. Here the CDR3 DNA reads TGCAGCGTTGCACTTAGGGACAGGCTGAACACTGAAGCTTTCTTT. Amino acids: CSVALRDRLNTEAFF.

The chain is built from TRBV6-1 and TRBJ2-7; D gene unclear. Germline CDR1 reads MNHNS; CDR2 reads SASEGT. The CDR3 has 15 residues. V lost 1 base and J lost 4, with 14 bases in between. The CDR3 nucleotides are TGTGCCAGCAGTGAAGAAGGGATAGTAGGATACGAGCAGTACTTC. Protein sequence: CASSEEGIVGYEQYF.

This clonotype was recorded many times. The chain employs TRBV4-2 and TRBJ1-1; tentative D call: TRBD1 (6 bases). The CDR3 extends over 14 amino acids. The germline V gene has CDR1 LGHNA and CDR2 YNFKEQ. The V end was cut by 0 bases, the J end by 7 bases, with 12 bases between. The CDR3 coding sequence is TGTGCCAGCAGCCAAGATCAGGGGACGGTTGAAGCTTTCTTT. Protein sequence: CASSQDQGTVEAFF.

This chain links TRBV5-6 with TRBJ2-1; D is possibly TRBD1 or TRBD2 (5 bases each). CDR3 length equals 16 residues. Trimming removed 4 bases at V and 5 bases at J, with 19 bases between. In germline, CDR1 is SGHDT, CDR2 YYEEEE. CDR3 DNA: TGTGCCAGCAGCCGAATTGCCGGGACCGGACACAATGAGCAGTTCTTC. It specifies CASSRIAGTGHNEQFF.

J is TRBJ1-1 and V is TRBV7-2, with TRBD1 as a possible D gene (5 bases). In germline, CDR1 is SGHTA, CDR2 FQGNSA. CDR3 size: 14 residues. The ends were cut back, 4 bases at V and 1 base at J, with 10 bases in the middle. The CDR3, as DNA: TGTGCCAGCAGCTGGAGTGACAGGAACACTGAAGCTTTCTTT. It encodes CASSWSDRNTEAFF.